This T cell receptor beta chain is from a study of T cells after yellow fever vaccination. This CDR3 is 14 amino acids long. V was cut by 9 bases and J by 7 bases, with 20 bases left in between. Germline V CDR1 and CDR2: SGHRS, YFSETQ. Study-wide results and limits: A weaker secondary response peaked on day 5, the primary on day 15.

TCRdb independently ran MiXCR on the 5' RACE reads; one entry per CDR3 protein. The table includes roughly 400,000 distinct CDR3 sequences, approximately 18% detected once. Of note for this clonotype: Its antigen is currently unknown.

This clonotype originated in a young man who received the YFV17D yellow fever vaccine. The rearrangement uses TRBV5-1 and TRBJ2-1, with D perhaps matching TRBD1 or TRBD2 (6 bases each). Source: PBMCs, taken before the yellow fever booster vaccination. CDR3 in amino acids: CATSTGGRGNEQFF. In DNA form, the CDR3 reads TGCGCCACTTCGACCGGGGGCCGGGGGAATGAGCAGTTCTTC.